The 18 T cell receptor beta chains presented below share a single source sample, sequenced in a study of cytomegalovirus exposure and HLA in healthy donors. Vbeta (60) and Jbeta (13) primers were used in the PCR. Generated by immunoSEQ multiplex PCR, the TCRdb table keeps only in-frame clones and is missing some. The table lists under 95,000 clones, about 7.6% of them singletons. Sequencing was done on a sample of PBMCs. Source of these receptors: a man between 45 and 60 years old in good health and CMV-seronegative.

This clone was found a few times. The chain links TRBV7-9 to TRBJ2-3; the D is unclear. Germline V gene data show CDR1 as SEHNR and CDR2 as FQNEAQ (reference sequence). The CDR3 runs to 12 residues. The ends were cut back, 5 bases at V and 8 bases at J, with 11 bases in the middle. CDR3: CASSPLRGTQYF. The DNA of the CDR3 is TGTGCCAGCAGCCCTTTGCGTGGTACGCAGTATTTT. Full variable domain (missing parts from reference TRBV7-9 and TRBJ2-3): DTGVSQNPRHKITKRGQNVTFRCDPISEHNRLYWYRQTLGQGPEFLTYFQNEAQLEKSRLLSDRFSAERPKGSFSTLEIQRTEQGDSAMYLCASSPLRGTQYFGPGTRLTVL.

This clone occurred a few times. V gene TRBV27 combines with J gene TRBJ2-7, with 13 bases that match TRBD2. Looked up from germline, CDR1 is MNHEY and CDR2 is SMNVEV (reference sequence). This CDR3 comprises 16 residues. J gave up 6 bases and V 6 bases, and 11 bases lay outside the gene matches. The CDR3 region has the DNA TGTGCCAGCAGATCATCCCGGACTAGCGGGAGAAGCGAGCAGTACTTC. Its translation: CASRSSRTSGRSEQYF.

The rearrangement links TRBV7-3 to TRBJ2-1; tentative D call: TRBD2 (6 bases). CDR3 length: 13 amino acids. Germline V lookup: CDR1 SGHTA, CDR2 FQGTGA. Trimming took 5 bases from V and 4 from J, leaving 9 bases between them. The CDR3 DNA follows: TGTGCCAGCAGCCCGGGGGATTACAATGAGCAGTTCTTC. It codes for CASSPGDYNEQFF.

CDR3 sequence reads: CASSPGQGLSWDTQYF. The CDR3 DNA is TGTGCCAGCAGCCCGGGACAGGGTCTAAGCTGGGATACGCAGTATTTT. This chain uses TRBV7-6 with TRBJ2-3, with 9 bases identical to TRBD1. Trimming cost V 5 bases and J 6 bases; bases outside gene matches: 12. Per the germline V gene, CDR1 is SGHVS and CDR2 is FNYEAQ. The CDR3 is 16 amino acids.

This chain uses TRBV7-2 with TRBJ1-3, with D unclear. Per the germline V gene, CDR1 is SGHTA and CDR2 is FQGNSA. Between the trimmed V and J ends, which lost 4 bases and 1 base, there was a span of 11 bases. The CDR3 length is 15 residues. The CDR3 DNA follows: TGTGCCAGCAGCTCCCATGGCAATTCTGGAAACACCATATATTTT. Protein product: CASSSHGNSGNTIYF.

V usage is TRBV7-9 and J usage is TRBJ2-2, with D perhaps matching TRBD2 (5 bases). The germline V gene encodes CDR1 SEHNR and CDR2 FQNEAQ (reference sequence). V dropped 1 base and J dropped 5 bases, with 5 bases sitting between them. The length of the CDR3 is 13 residues. This CDR3 reads CASSLERTGELFF. CDR3 DNA sequence: TGTGCCAGCAGCTTAGAGCGGACCGGGGAGCTGTTTTTT.

This clone has a handful of counts. The chain has TRBV6-1 and TRBJ1-1; D perhaps matches TRBD1 (6 bases). The germline CDR1 and CDR2 sequences are MNHNS and SASEGT. V lost 11 bases and J 3 bases, leaving 13 bases between the germline ends. The CDR3 extends over 12 amino acids. The CDR3 DNA reads as TGTGCCGGCGGACAGCTCGACACTGAAGCTTTCTTT. Translated: CAGGQLDTEAFF.

V usage is TRBV28 and J usage is TRBJ1-2, with D unresolved. Germline loops: CDR1 MDHEN, CDR2 SYDVKM. Trimming shortened V by 7 bases and J by 4 bases, and 10 bases separated the two germline ends. The CDR3 spans 12 residues. CDR3 DNA sequence: TGTGCCAGCAACTTGGGGAGCTATGGCTACACCTTC. Translated: CASNLGSYGYTF.

The chain carries TRBV6-6 and TRBJ2-7; the D gene is possibly TRBD1 (6 bases). Per germline, CDR1 MNHNY and CDR2 SVGAGI (reference sequence). The CDR3 consists of 16 residues. V shed 2 bases and J shed 2 bases, with 16 bases lying between them. CDR3 nucleotide sequence: TGTGCCAGCAGTTACCGCCAGGGGAAATCGACCTACGAGCAGTACTTC. This codes for CASSYRQGKSTYEQYF.

The chain combines TRBV5-1 with TRBJ2-1; TRBD2 aligns across 10 bases. This CDR3 is built from 18 residues. The junction had 11 bases not matched to a gene; V was cut back by 2 bases and J by 3 bases. In germline, CDR1 is SGHRS, CDR2 YFSETQ. CDR3 sequence reads: CASSFLALAGGHYNEQFF. For the CDR3, the DNA is TGCGCCAGCAGCTTTTTGGCCTTAGCGGGGGGACACTACAATGAGCAGTTCTTC. Full variable domain (outside the CDR3, taken from reference TRBV5-1 and TRBJ2-1): KAGVTQTPRYLIKTRGQQVTLSCSPISGHRSVSWYQQTPGQGLQFLFEYFSETQRNKGNFPGRFSGRQFSNSRSEMNVSTLELGDSALYLCASSFLALAGGHYNEQFFGPGTRLTVL.

The sample holds a few counts of this clone. The chain carries TRBV7-9 and TRBJ2-3, with no clear D. This CDR3 has 12 residues. The V gene's germline CDR1 is SEHNR and CDR2 FQNEAQ (reference sequence). Trimming stripped 5 bases from V and 0 bases from J, with 3 bases between. The CDR3 spells CASSRSTDTQYF. CDR3 nucleotide sequence: TGTGCCAGCAGCCGGAGCACAGATACGCAGTATTTT.

In its sample, this clone was seen a few times. This chain connects TRBV28 to TRBJ1-2, with TRBD1 matching over 9 bases. CDR1 and CDR2 from the germline V gene are MDHEN and SYDVKM. The length of the CDR3 is 16 residues. The V and J ends lost 5 bases and 8 bases, in that order; junction bases with no gene match: 15. The CDR3 sequence: CASSPMGGQGKGGYTF. The DNA for the CDR3 is TGTGCCAGCAGTCCTATGGGGGGACAGGGTAAGGGCGGCTACACCTTC.

The rearrangement joins TRBV7-2 to TRBJ2-5, with TRBD1 identical over 7 bases. In germline, CDR1 is SGHTA, CDR2 FQGNSA. Germline trimming cut 3 bases from V and 5 bases from J; bases unmatched to any gene: 6. The CDR3 loop spans 14 amino acids. CDR3 DNA sequence: TGTGCCAGCAGCTTCCCTGGACAGGAGGAGACCCAGTACTTC. This gives the protein CASSFPGQEETQYF.

This clone was found a few times. This sequence joins TRBV11-3 and TRBJ2-5; D is perhaps TRBD1 (5 bases). Looked up from germline, CDR1 is SGHNT and CDR2 is YENEEA. This CDR3 region has 16 residues. V lost 3 bases to trimming and J lost 3 bases, with 17 bases between them. The CDR3 nucleotides are TGTGCCAGCAGCTTCCCAGTGAAGGGGATGAAAGAGACCCAGTACTTC. It specifies CASSFPVKGMKETQYF.

This clone was found a few times. The gene calls are TRBV14 and TRBJ2-4, with 9 bases that match TRBD2. Germline assignment: CDR1 SGHDN and CDR2 FVKESK. V lost 8 bases, J lost 1 base, and 9 bases stayed unmatched. This CDR3 has 16 residues. The CDR3 DNA sequence: TGTGCCAGCCATATGCGGGGGGGCCGTGCCAAAAACATTCAGTACTTC. Amino acids: CASHMRGGRAKNIQYF.

The rearrangement links TRBV28 to TRBJ1-2; TRBD1 might be the D (5 bases). Germline V gene sequence: CDR1 MDHEN, CDR2 SYDVKM. Trimming left V 8 bases short and J 0 bases short, with 19 bases between. CDR3 length: 16 residues. As DNA, the CDR3 is TGTGCCAGCCTAGGGGCTGGACGGACGGCTAACTATGGCTACACCTTC. As protein: CASLGAGRTANYGYTF.

This clone was counted only a few times. The CDR3 nucleotides are TGTGCCAGCAGTGGTCAGGGAAAGGAGACCCAGTACTTC. This translates into CASSGQGKETQYF. The rearrangement links TRBV2 to TRBJ2-5, with a weak D call TRBD1 (5 bases). Per germline, CDR1 SNHLY and CDR2 FYNNEI. The V and J ends lost 4 bases and 5 bases respectively, with 11 bases between them. This CDR3 spans 13 amino acids.

The CDR3: CASSLEGSGGAEYEQYF. For the CDR3, the DNA is TGCGCCAGCAGCTTGGAGGGTAGCGGGGGGGCGGAGTACGAGCAGTACTTC. V usage is TRBV5-1 and J usage is TRBJ2-7; 11 bases map to TRBD2. The CDR3 length is 17 residues. Germline assignment: CDR1 SGHRS and CDR2 YFSETQ. The V gene end was trimmed by 0 bases and the J gene end by 4 bases; junction bases not matched to a gene: 9.